This T cell receptor (beta chain) comes out of a study of T cells in localized non-small cell lung cancer. The study, taken as a whole, reports: In adjacent lung appeared a median roughly 56 of the top 100 tumor clones. Sequencing, confined to only one tumor region, leaves heterogeneity possible. Longer overall survival was associated with a higher density of T cells in the blood. Clonality of T cells reached its maximum in uninvolved adjacent lung, surpassing tumor.

In the case of this clone: The antigen remains unidentified.

Generated by immunoSEQ multiplex PCR, the TCRdb table keeps only in-frame clones and is missing some. The data contain about 74,000 clones, roughly 84% of them seen just once; the ten biggest clones take up 1% to 1.5%. Germline V lookup: CDR1 SGHRS, CDR2 YFSETQ. V dropped 4 bases and J dropped 6 bases, with 14 bases sitting between them. This CDR3 spans 14 amino acids. The source material was peripheral blood, sampled before any cancer treatment. The receptor was isolated from a female donor at least 60 years old with stage I lung adenocarcinoma. The chain is built from TRBV5-1 and TRBJ1-5; tentatively, D is TRBD1 (6 bases). CDR3 nucleotides: TGCGCCAGCAGCCCCGGGGGCGAGGGTCAGCCCCAGCATTTT. Protein sequence: CASSPGGEGQPQHF. Combining the CDR3 with reference TRBV5-1 and TRBJ1-5 gives the whole variable domain KAGVTQTPRYLIKTRGQQVTLSCSPISGHRSVSWYQQTPGQGLQFLFEYFSETQRNKGNFPGRFSGRQFSNSRSEMNVSTLELGDSALYLCASSPGGEGQPQHFGDGTRLSIL.